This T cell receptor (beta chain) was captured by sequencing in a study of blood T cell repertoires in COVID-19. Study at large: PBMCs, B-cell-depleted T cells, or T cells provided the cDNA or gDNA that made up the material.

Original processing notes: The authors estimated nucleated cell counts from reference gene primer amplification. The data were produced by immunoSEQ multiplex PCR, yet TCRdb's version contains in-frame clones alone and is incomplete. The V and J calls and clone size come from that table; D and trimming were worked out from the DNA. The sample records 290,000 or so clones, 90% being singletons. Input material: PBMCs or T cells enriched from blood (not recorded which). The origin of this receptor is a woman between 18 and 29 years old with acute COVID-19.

CDR3 residues: CASRPAGRLYNEQFF. In nucleotides, the CDR3 is TGTGCCAGCAGGCCAGCGGGGAGGTTATACAATGAGCAGTTCTTC. The chain recombines TRBV6-5 with TRBJ2-1; 7 bases are shared with TRBD2. Per germline, CDR1 MNHEY and CDR2 SVGAGI. The CDR3 totals 15 residues. The trim removed 6 bases at V and 4 bases at J, leaving 9 bases unmatched.